This paragraph reports one T cell receptor beta chain. The target of this receptor is not known. No clone much larger than this one lies a single base away; base qualities are absent. The germline V gene (reference sequence) provides CDR1 LNHNV and CDR2 YYDKDF. Relative to germline, V is 3 bases shorter and J is 9 bases shorter, with 12 bases between their ends. Counted from cysteine to phenylalanine, this CDR3 has 13 amino acids. Left in the record is the CDR3 DNA by itself, 39 bases read in frame from the first base. Donors were 39 systemically healthy Caucasian individuals from Russia aged 6 to 90 years. Each donor gave 9.5 to 10 milliliters of peripheral blood, drawn into EDTA-treated Vacutainer tubes. PBMCs were isolated by Ficoll-Paque density-gradient centrifugation, with at least 6 million obtained per sample. Trizol reagent was used to extract total RNA from PBMCs, with at least 5 micrograms per sample. The percentages of naive CD45RAhigh/CD27high T cells were determined by flow cytometry on a PBMC aliquot from every donor.

This specimen comes from a study of blood T cells in healthy people across ages (dated by TCRdb to between 2014 and 2017). As for the study more broadly: Template switching captured roughly one uniquely barcoded TCR beta cDNA molecule per two T cells in model experiments. The donors were divided into four age groups: young (average approximately 17 years), middle-aged (about 40), aged (about 56) and long-lived (about 80). Donors of different ages were randomly distributed across sequencing lanes to avoid experimental bias. The study measured age-related changes in TCR beta repertoire diversity using deep sequencing normalized with unique cDNA molecular identifiers. The study analyzed two additional independent replicas of 1 million unique cDNA reads from the same blood draw for two donors, one aged 18 to 30 and one aged 80 or older. Study-level results and caveats: The CMV infection status of donors was not known, potentially confounding age-related changes in expanded clonotypes. Bulk unsorted PBMC profiling prevented conclusive comparison of naive and antigen-experienced compartments. Compared with the aged group, more naive CD4+ T cells, fewer expanded clones and increased TCR diversity were shown by the long-lived group, suggesting age selection. The percentage of naive T cells measured by flow cytometry correlated strongly with observed TCR beta diversity. Estimates of total diversity from one million sequenced T cells were regarded as lower bounds and underestimates. As age increased, observed TCR beta diversity per million T cells dropped in a roughly linear way, and a significant reduction was already evident by age 40.

Receptor libraries were prepared by 5' RACE. For sequencing, an Illumina HiSeq 2500 was employed. The second PCR ran for about 6 to 12 cycles and used a J-beta primer mix along with a sample-barcoded 5' primer. A unique molecular identifier was introduced onto each TCR beta cDNA molecule by a template-switch 5' adaptor carrying 12 random nucleotides. Each sample yielded at least 3 million CDR3-containing paired-end reads. First-strand cDNA was synthesized from all RNA with the Mint cDNA synthesis kit, primed by a TRBC-specific oligonucleotide. All cDNA was treated with uracil-DNA glycosylase and then went through a first 18-cycle PCR with the universal primers M1SS and BC2_uni_R. The source study handled its data this way. Each sample was normalized by randomly selecting 1 million high-quality reads, each carrying a distinct molecular identifier. Reads sharing molecular identifiers were discarded rather than binned into consensus sequences. MiTCR, run with a Q25 quality threshold and the strictest error-elimination algorithm, handled CDR3 identification, clonotype clustering and error correction. A nonparametric unseen species model with Euler transformation was used to estimate lower-bound total TCR beta diversity. The public reads were quality trimmed at Q25 with fastp and then assembled into clones with MiXCR by TCRdb, keeping productive beta chains. When rows share a CDR3 protein, they turn into one entry using the most common DNA and genes. The V and J calls here are based on TCRdb, not the publication. This sample is represented by 1.5 million to 2 million distinct CDR3 sequences; roughly 52% of them were singletons. The leading ten clones occupy approximately 2.1% of the sample.

The sample comprised blood. The sequence was obtained from a woman aged 40 to 55 in good health. The chain is encoded by TRBV15 joined to TRBJ2-1, with TRBD2 perhaps the D gene, on 5 matching bases. The bases read TGTGCCACCAGCAGGACTACCCTAGGTGAGCAGTTCTTC. This yields the protein CATSRTTLGEQFF.